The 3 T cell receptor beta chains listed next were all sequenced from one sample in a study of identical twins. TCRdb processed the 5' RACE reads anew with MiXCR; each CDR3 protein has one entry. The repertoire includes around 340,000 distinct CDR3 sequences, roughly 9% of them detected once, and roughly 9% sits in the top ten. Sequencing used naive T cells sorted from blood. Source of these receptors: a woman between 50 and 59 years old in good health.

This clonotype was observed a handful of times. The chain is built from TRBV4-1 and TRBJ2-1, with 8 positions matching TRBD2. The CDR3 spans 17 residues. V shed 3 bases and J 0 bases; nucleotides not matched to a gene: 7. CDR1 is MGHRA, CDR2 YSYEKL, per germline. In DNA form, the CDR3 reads TGCGCCAGCAGCCAGGTTAGGAGCGGGAGCTCCTACAATGAGCAGTTCTTC. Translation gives CASSQVRSGSSYNEQFF.

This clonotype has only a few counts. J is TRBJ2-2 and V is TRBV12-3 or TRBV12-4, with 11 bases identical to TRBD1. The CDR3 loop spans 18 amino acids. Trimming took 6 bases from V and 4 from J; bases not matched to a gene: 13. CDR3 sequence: CASSPGTGGTPSTGELFF. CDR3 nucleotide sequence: TGTGCCAGCAGCCCAGGGACAGGGGGGACCCCGAGCACCGGGGAGCTGTTTTTT.

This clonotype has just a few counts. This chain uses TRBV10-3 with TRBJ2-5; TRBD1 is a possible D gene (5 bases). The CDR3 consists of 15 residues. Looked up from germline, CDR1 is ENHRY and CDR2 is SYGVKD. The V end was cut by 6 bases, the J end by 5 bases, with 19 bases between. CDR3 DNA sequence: TGTGCCATCAGCTCTCTAGGGGAAGAGAGTGAGACCCAGTACTTC. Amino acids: CAISSLGEESETQYF.